One sample yielded the 16 T cell receptor beta chains listed below, sequenced in a study of early T cells in non-severe SARS-CoV-2 infection. A single record per CDR3 protein comes from TCRdb applying MiXCR to the 5' RACE reads. The sample contains over 100,000 distinct CDR3 sequences, around 13% of which appear only once. What was sequenced was whole blood. The receptors originated from an adult who was a healthcare worker with PCR-confirmed SARS-CoV-2 infection or an uninfected control (not recorded which).

Only a few counts were recorded for this clonotype. The gene calls are TRBV28 and TRBJ2-6, with D unresolved. The germline gives CDR1 MDHEN, CDR2 SYDVKM. Trimming shortened V by 1 base and J by 1 base, and 11 bases separated the two germline ends. The CDR3 is 17 residues long. The CDR3 is CASSLSDHRSGANVLTF. In nucleotides, the CDR3 is TGTGCCAGCAGTTTATCGGACCATCGGTCTGGGGCCAACGTCCTGACTTTC.

Ten or more counts support this clonotype. The CDR3, as DNA: TGCAGTGCTAGCTTGGGGACATCTAGATTAAATGAGCAGTTCTTC. It codes for CSASLGTSRLNEQFF. The gene calls are TRBV20-1 and TRBJ2-1; D is perhaps TRBD1 (6 bases). V was trimmed by 3 bases and J by 7 bases, leaving 19 bases between them. Germline V gives CDR1 DFQATT, CDR2 SNEGSKA (reference sequence). CDR3 size: 15 residues.

The genes are TRBV24-1 and TRBJ2-1; tentatively, D is TRBD2 (5 bases). The CDR3 contains 17 residues. Per germline, CDR1 KGHDR and CDR2 SFDVKD. Trimming shortened V by 2 bases and J by 1 base, and 14 bases separated the two germline ends. CDR3 residues: CATSDSTGRDSYNEQFF. In DNA, the CDR3 is TGTGCCACCAGTGATTCGACGGGCCGGGATTCCTACAATGAGCAGTTCTTC.

This clonotype was detected ten times or more. J is TRBJ1-2 and V is TRBV20-1, with D unclear. CDR3 length: 12 amino acids. Trimming removed 3 bases at V and 4 bases at J, with 9 bases between. CDR1 is DFQATT and CDR2 is SNEGSKA in the germline V gene (reference sequence). CDR3 coding DNA: TGCAGTGCTAGCCGAGGTGGCTATGGCTACACCTTC. Amino acids: CSASRGGYGYTF.

This clonotype was seen many times. The CDR3 reads CASSAGGLSGNTIYF. The CDR3 coding sequence is TGTGCCAGCAGCGCCGGGGGCCTTTCCGGAAACACCATATATTTT. This chain connects TRBV9 to TRBJ1-3, with a weak D call TRBD1 (6 bases). CDR1 SGDLS and CDR2 YYNGEE come from the germline V gene. The CDR3 spans 15 residues. V shed 3 bases and J shed 4 bases, with 14 bases lying between them.

The gene calls are TRBV7-9 and TRBJ2-3; a possible D gene is TRBD2 (6 bases). Trimming removed 3 bases at V and 1 base at J, with 11 bases between. This CDR3 spans 15 amino acids. Looked up from germline, CDR1 is SEHNR and CDR2 is FQNEAQ (reference sequence). CDR3 bases: TGTGCCAGCAGCTTCTCCCCGGGAGGCACAGATACGCAGTATTTT. It is translated as CASSFSPGGTDTQYF.

This clonotype was observed at least ten times. V and J are TRBV11-2 and TRBJ1-2, with TRBD1 identical over 7 bases. Unmatched junction bases numbered 4, after V lost 5 bases and J lost 7 bases. The CDR3 totals 12 residues. Germline lookup yields CDR1 SGHAT and CDR2 FQNNGV. This CDR3 is CASSQTGSGYTF. The CDR3 DNA reads as TGTGCCAGCAGCCAGACAGGGAGTGGCTACACCTTC.

Points on this clonotype: The junction does not match germline at one end; this may be a read error. This sequence joins TRBV12-3 or TRBV12-4 and TRBJ1-1; D possibly corresponds to TRBD1 (6 bases). The CDR3 has 16 amino acids. CDR3 DNA: TGTGCTAGCAGATCTAGACCTACAGGGAGAGGTACTGAAGCTTTCTTT. Its translation is CASRSRPTGRGTEAFF.

This clonotype showed up just a few times. The V call is TRBV6-2 or TRBV6-3, the J call TRBJ1-5, with 7 bases that match TRBD1. Germline V CDR1 and CDR2: MNHEY, SVGEGT. Germline trimming cut 5 bases from V and 0 bases from J; bases unmatched to any gene: 4. The CDR3 is 15 amino acids. DNA of the CDR3: TGTGCCAGCAGTGGGGACAGTAATAGCAATCAGCCCCAGCATTTT. It is translated as CASSGDSNSNQPQHF.

There are a few counts of this clonotype. The V and J genes are TRBV30 and TRBJ2-7; 15 bases align to TRBD2. There are 12 residues in the CDR3. V lost 8 bases, J lost 8 bases, and 4 bases stayed unmatched. CDR1 GTSNPN and CDR2 SVGIG come from the germline V gene (reference sequence). CDR3 residues: CAAGTSGRKQYF. CDR3 nucleotide sequence: TGTGCCGCCGGGACTAGCGGGAGGAAGCAGTACTTC.

Concerning this clonotype itself: A read error may be the cause here, since a much bigger clone is one base away. Since the CDR3 does not end with the conserved phenylalanine or tryptophan, this likely comes from a read error. The DNA is omitted, as the CDR3 cannot be located on it reliably, and the CDR3 follows TCRdb's listing. The chain links TRBV21-1 to TRBJ2-7; the table's TRBD2 call for D was not verified on the DNA. TRBV21-1 is a listed pseudogene. The CDR3 is 15 amino acids long, termini counted. The CDR3 reads CASSKGGGSPYEQYY.

This clonotype has a count of ten or more. The rearrangement uses TRBV9 and TRBJ2-7; D is undetermined. The ends were cut back, 4 bases at V and 1 base at J, with 12 bases in the middle. Germline V gene lookup returns CDR1 SGDLS and CDR2 YYNGEE. CDR3 size: 14 residues. The chain's CDR3 is CASSPLTESYEQYF. CDR3 DNA: TGTGCCAGCAGCCCCCTAACCGAGTCCTACGAGCAGTACTTC.

This clonotype was recorded many times. This chain joins TRBV27 and TRBJ1-6; D is uncertain. The length of the CDR3 is 17 residues. CDR1 MNHEY and CDR2 SMNVEV come from the germline V gene (reference sequence). The V and J ends lost 2 bases and 7 bases respectively, with 18 bases between them. DNA for the CDR3: TGTGCCAGCAGTTTAGGGAGAGGGTGGGAGGCGAATTCACCCCTCCACTTT. Translating it yields CASSLGRGWEANSPLHF.

Many counts were recorded for this clonotype. The V call is TRBV10-3, the J call TRBJ1-3; TRBD1 is a possible D gene (5 bases). The V gene's germline CDR1 is ENHRY and CDR2 SYGVKD. There are 13 residues in the CDR3. V shed 8 bases and J shed 8 bases, with 16 bases lying between them. The CDR3 reads CAIGGRAGDTIYF. The CDR3, as DNA: TGTGCCATCGGGGGTAGGGCCGGCGACACCATATATTTT.

This clonotype was detected many times. The chain uses TRBV5-1 and TRBJ2-7; perhaps TRBD1 as D (5 bases). Germline V gene lookup returns CDR1 SGHRS and CDR2 YFSETQ. The V end lost 0 bases, the J end lost 6 bases, and 7 bases lay between the germline ends. This CDR3 spans 12 amino acids. CDR3: CASSLVQGEQYF. DNA of the CDR3: TGCGCCAGCAGCTTGGTGCAGGGCGAGCAGTACTTC.

The CDR3 is CATSREEQFF. The DNA of the CDR3 is TGTGCCACCAGCAGAGAGGAGCAGTTCTTC. V and J are TRBV15 and TRBJ2-1; D unresolved. This CDR3 contains 10 residues. V was pared by 0 bases and J by 10 bases, with 1 base between. Germline CDR1 is LNHNV and CDR2 is YYDKDF (reference sequence).